One sample yielded the 20 T cell receptor beta chains listed below, sequenced in a study of beta chain features in type 1 diabetes. Sequenced material consisted of expressed TCRB transcripts (all of the isolated RNA was reverse transcribed). TCRdb keeps only in-frame clones here, not all; method: immunoSEQ multiplex PCR. The sample carries under 450,000 clones, roughly 14% recorded once. The specimen sequenced was naive CD4+ T cells from blood. Receptors originate from a man aged 25-45 years in good health.

The J gene is TRBJ2-1, the V gene TRBV5-4; TRBD2 matches 14 bases. The trim removed 4 bases at V and 6 bases at J, leaving 3 bases unmatched. In germline, CDR1 is SGHNT, CDR2 YYREEE (reference sequence). The CDR3 runs to 15 residues. The CDR3 loop reads CASSTGTSGGNEQFF. The CDR3 nucleotides are TGTGCCAGCAGCACTGGGACTAGCGGGGGCAATGAGCAGTTCTTC.

V and J are TRBV11-2 and TRBJ2-7; a possible D gene is TRBD2 (6 bases). The CDR3 sequence is 15 residues long. Germline lookup yields CDR1 SGHAT and CDR2 FQNNGV. V gave up 4 bases and J gave up 0 bases, with 13 bases separating them. In DNA form, the CDR3 reads TGTGCCAGCAGCTCTCCGGGACTGCCCTCCTACGAGCAGTACTTC. Translated, it gives CASSSPGLPSYEQYF.

The CDR3 spells CATGKTKNIQYF. The CDR3 DNA follows: TGTGCCACCGGAAAAACCAAAAACATTCAGTACTTC. This chain uses TRBV15 with TRBJ2-4; D is ambiguous. Trimming removed 8 bases from V and 2 bases from J, with 7 bases in between. CDR1 is LNHNV, CDR2 YYDKDF, per germline (reference sequence). This CDR3 is 12 amino acids long.

The chain recombines TRBV7-9 with TRBJ1-2, with D perhaps TRBD1 (6 bases). Germline V gives CDR1 SEHNR, CDR2 FQNEAQ (reference sequence). CDR3 size: 15 residues. Trimming cost V 5 bases and J 4 bases, with 17 bases left between them. CDR3 nucleotide sequence: TGTGCCAGCAGCCCCGATGGGGGGGCGGTCTATGGCTACACCTTC. Translating it yields CASSPDGGAVYGYTF.

The rearrangement joins TRBV5-4 to TRBJ2-3, with TRBD2 matching 7 bases. The germline CDR1 and CDR2 sequences are SGHNT and YYREEE (reference sequence). The CDR3 has 18 residues. After removal of 2 bases from V and 2 bases from J, the junction contained 14 bases not matched to a gene. CDR3 DNA sequence: TGTGCCAGCAGCTTATCGTTATCAGCGGGGTATTACACAGATACGCAGTATTTT. This encodes CASSLSLSAGYYTDTQYF.

The chain carries TRBV6-6 and TRBJ1-2, with D unclear. The CDR3 consists of 14 residues. Trimming stripped 5 bases from V and 2 bases from J, with 12 bases between. Germline V lookup: CDR1 MNHNY, CDR2 SVGAGI (reference sequence). This CDR3 reads CASSHLKGNYGYTF. CDR3 sequence (DNA): TGTGCCAGCAGTCACCTAAAGGGAAACTATGGCTACACCTTC.

This clone was counted only a few times. The chain is built from TRBV6-1 and TRBJ2-1; a weak D match, TRBD2 (7 bases). CDR3 size: 12 residues. Trimming took off 8 bases at V and 8 bases at J, with 13 bases between the two ends. Germline CDR1 is MNHNS and CDR2 is SASEGT. CDR3 DNA sequence: TGTGCCAGCCGGGGGGCGGTCGATGAGCAGTTCTTC. This encodes CASRGAVDEQFF.

This clone turned up a few times. V and J are TRBV5-4 and TRBJ2-3; the match to TRBD2 covers 7 bases. Trimming cost V 1 base and J 2 bases; bases outside gene matches: 4. The germline V gene encodes CDR1 SGHNT and CDR2 YYREEE (reference sequence). The CDR3 has 15 residues. The CDR3 is CASSLSLALTDTQYF. The CDR3 DNA reads as TGTGCCAGCAGCTTGTCACTAGCGCTCACAGATACGCAGTATTTT.

The V call is TRBV29-1, the J call TRBJ1-2; D gene uncertain. CDR3 length equals 12 residues. Germline loops: CDR1 SQVTM, CDR2 ANQGSEA. V lost 1 base to trimming and J lost 8 bases, with 11 bases between them. The CDR3 is CSVEASWRGYTF. The CDR3 DNA reads TGCAGCGTTGAAGCGTCCTGGCGGGGCTACACCTTC. The variable domain in full, completed from reference TRBV29-1 and TRBJ1-2, reads SAVISQKPSRDICQRGTSLTIQCQVDSQVTMMFWYRQQPGQSLTLIATANQGSEATYESGFVIDKFPISRPNLTFSTLTVSNMSPEDSSIYLCSVEASWRGYTFGSGTRLTVV.

The chain uses TRBV7-2 and TRBJ1-5; maybe TRBD1 (6 bases). V was cut by 0 bases and J by 1 base, with 7 bases left in between. Per the germline V gene, CDR1 is SGHTA and CDR2 is FQGNSA. This CDR3 spans 15 amino acids. The CDR3 DNA reads TGTGCCAGCAGCTTAGCGGGGACAAGCAATCAGCCCCAGCATTTT. It codes for CASSLAGTSNQPQHF.

V usage is TRBV7-2 and J usage is TRBJ2-5; 7 bases line up with TRBD1. The CDR3 consists of 15 residues. Trimming cost V 1 base and J 5 bases; bases outside gene matches: 7. Per germline, CDR1 SGHTA and CDR2 FQGNSA. The CDR3 is CASSLVTQGQETQYF. CDR3 nucleotide sequence: TGTGCCAGCAGCTTAGTCACACAGGGACAGGAGACCCAGTACTTC. The full variable domain, completed using reference TRBV7-2 and TRBJ2-5, is GAGVSQSPSNKVTEKGKDVELRCDPISGHTALYWYRQSLGQGLEFLIYFQGNSAPDKSGLPSDRFSAERTGGSVSTLTIQRTQQEDSAVYLCASSLVTQGQETQYFGPGTRLLVL.

This clone was seen more than once but under ten times. This rearrangement joins TRBV7-9 to TRBJ2-1; unclear D gene. The germline gives CDR1 SEHNR, CDR2 FQNEAQ (reference sequence). The CDR3 sequence is 15 residues long. Trimming removed 5 bases at V and 7 bases at J, with 18 bases between. The CDR3 DNA is TGTGCCAGCAGCCCTGGCTCCGGGTTTTGGAATGAGCAGTTCTTC. Translated: CASSPGSGFWNEQFF.

Only a few counts were recorded for this clone. V gene TRBV6-1 combines with J gene TRBJ1-1; D remains unclear. The CDR3 consists of 13 residues. V was trimmed by 6 bases and J by 3 bases, leaving 11 bases between them. CDR1 MNHNS and CDR2 SASEGT come from the germline V gene. The CDR3 reads CASSDRWDTEAFF. Written as DNA, the CDR3 is TGTGCCAGCAGCGATAGGTGGGACACTGAAGCTTTCTTT.

This clone was counted a few times. The same CDR3 also results from other DNA sequences found in this sample. The genes are TRBV9 and TRBJ2-3, with D uncertain. Germline CDR1 and CDR2: SGDLS and YYNGEE. Trimming removed 0 bases from V and 6 bases from J, with 5 bases in between. This CDR3 region has 12 residues. The CDR3 region has the DNA TGTGCCAGCAGCGTAGGCGAGGATACGCAGTATTTT. It is translated as CASSVGEDTQYF. Combining the CDR3 with reference TRBV9 and TRBJ2-3 gives the whole variable domain DSGVTQTPKHLITATGQRVTLRCSPRSGDLSVYWYQQSLDQGLQFLIQYYNGEERAKGNILERFSAQQFPDLHSELNLSSLELGDSALYFCASSVGEDTQYFGPGTRLTVL.

This clone was observed a handful of times. In DNA form, the CDR3 reads TGTGCCAGCAGCTTCTTTGCGCTAGATACAGGGTATGAGCAGTACTTC. It translates to CASSFFALDTGYEQYF. The chain employs TRBV7-2 and TRBJ2-7, with D possibly TRBD1 on 6 matching bases. The V gene lost 3 bases and the J gene lost 7 bases, with 22 bases spanning the gap. Per germline, CDR1 SGHTA and CDR2 FQGNSA. This CDR3 has 16 residues.

The V and J genes are TRBV9 and TRBJ1-4; unclear D gene. The CDR3 runs 14 residues. Germline CDR1 reads SGDLS; CDR2 reads YYNGEE. The ends were cut back, 0 bases at V and 5 bases at J, with 8 bases in the middle. The CDR3 DNA reads as TGTGCCAGCAGCGTAGGGCCCAGAAATGAAAAACTGTTTTTT. Translation gives CASSVGPRNEKLFF.

This rearrangement joins TRBV11-2 to TRBJ2-5, with TRBD1 identical over 7 bases. Germline values: CDR1 SGHAT, CDR2 FQNNGV. The CDR3 has 15 amino acids. J lost 3 bases, V lost 7 bases, and 11 bases had no gene match. For the CDR3, the DNA is TGTGCCAGCACCCGGGACAGAGGGTCAAAAGAGACCCAGTACTTC. Amino acid sequence: CASTRDRGSKETQYF. Using reference TRBV11-2 and TRBJ2-5 for the parts outside the CDR3, the full variable domain is EAGVAQSPRYKIIEKRQSVAFWCNPISGHATLYWYQQILGQGPKLLIQFQNNGVVDDSQLPKDRFSAERLKGVDSTLKIQPAKLEDSAVYLCASTRDRGSKETQYFGPGTRLLVL.

This clone was seen more than once but under ten times. The CDR3 loop is CASGLGAAGQYF. As DNA, the CDR3 is TGTGCTAGTGGTTTGGGGGCCGCGGGTCAGTACTTC. The chain carries TRBV12-5 and TRBJ2-4, with D maybe TRBD2 (5 bases). The V end lost 1 base, the J end lost 12 bases, and 10 bases lay between the germline ends. This CDR3 comprises 12 residues. Germline assignment: CDR1 LGHNT and CDR2 FRNRAP. Looking up the rest from reference TRBV12-5 and TRBJ2-4 gives the full variable domain: DARVTQTPRHKVTEMGQEVTMRCQPILGHNTVFWYRQTMMQGLELLAYFRNRAPLDDSGMPKDRFSAEMPDATLATLKIQPSEPRDSAVYFCASGLGAAGQYFGAGTRLSVL.

This clone was counted between two and nine times. The chain uses TRBV4-3 and TRBJ2-3, with a possible D match to TRBD1 (5 bases). This CDR3 contains 17 residues. The ends were cut back, 0 bases at V and 1 base at J, with 14 bases in the middle. Germline values: CDR1 LGHNA, CDR2 YSLEER. CDR3 bases: TGCGCCAGCAGCCAAGATCTAAAGGGGCTTGGCACAGATACGCAGTATTTT. Translation: CASSQDLKGLGTDTQYF.

This clone was counted between two and nine times. CDR3 DNA: TGTGCCAGCAGCGCCGACAGGGGGTATTACAATGAGCAGTTCTTC. This gives the protein CASSADRGYYNEQFF. The V and J genes are TRBV7-2 and TRBJ2-1; 9 nucleotides agree with TRBD1. V trimming: 5 bases; J trimming: 4 bases; junction bases outside the gene matches: 6. The CDR3 has 15 residues. Germline loops: CDR1 SGHTA, CDR2 FQGNSA.